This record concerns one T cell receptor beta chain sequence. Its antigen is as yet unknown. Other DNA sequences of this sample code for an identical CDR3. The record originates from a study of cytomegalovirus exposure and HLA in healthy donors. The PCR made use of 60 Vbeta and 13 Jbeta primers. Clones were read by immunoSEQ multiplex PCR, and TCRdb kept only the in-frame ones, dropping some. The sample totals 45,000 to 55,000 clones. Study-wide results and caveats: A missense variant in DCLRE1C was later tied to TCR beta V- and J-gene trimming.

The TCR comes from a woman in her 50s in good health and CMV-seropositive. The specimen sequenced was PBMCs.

Here the CDR3 reads CASSLVASGSYEQYF. CDR3 coding DNA: TGTGCCAGCAGCTTAGTCGCTAGCGGGAGCTACGAGCAGTACTTC. V gene TRBV11-2 combines with J gene TRBJ2-7, with 10 nucleotides matching TRBD2. With 1 base clipped from V and 3 bases from J, the junction kept 3 bases outside the gene matches. Per germline, CDR1 SGHAT and CDR2 FQNNGV. CDR3 length: 15 residues.